This T cell receptor (beta chain) derives from a study of beta chain features in type 1 diabetes. Expressed TCRB transcripts got sequenced, as all isolated RNA was reverse transcribed. TCRdb's table, derived via immunoSEQ multiplex PCR, lists solely in-frame clones and lacks some. The repertoire holds 350,000 or so clones, with around a fifth as singletons. The table lists this clone with a few counts. Its specificity is unknown. This CDR3 is also generated by other DNA sequences in the sample. Findings of the study overall: For patients, the naive, central memory and Treg TCRB repertoires appeared more alike than for healthy donors.

By way of CD45RO/CCR7/CD25/CD127/CD95/CD27, the CD4+ regulatory, stem cell-like memory, central memory and naive cells were sorted. This clonotype originated in a woman under 30 in good health. The source material was naive CD4+ T cells from blood.

CDR3: CSASGRLNTEAFF. The CDR3 nucleotides read TGCAGCGCCTCCGGGAGGTTGAACACTGAAGCTTTCTTT. The chain carries TRBV29-1 and TRBJ1-1; the D is unclear. The CDR3 length is 13 residues. Germline CDR1 SQVTM, CDR2 ANQGSEA. The V and J ends lost 7 bases and 0 bases respectively, with 12 bases between them.